These T cell receptor beta chains were read from a single sample in a study of cytomegalovirus exposure and HLA in healthy donors. TCRdb's copy holds only in-frame clones and misses some; the assay was immunoSEQ multiplex PCR. The sample lists 200,000 to 250,000 clones, roughly 83% occurring once. The sequencing sample was made of PBMCs. The receptors were sampled from a woman younger than 35 in good health and CMV-seronegative. Each CDR3 is given with its conserved first and last residue. D genes are given only for firm matches. Size tells how often a clone was seen (once, few, many) or the class of an expanded clone, and some rows leave it out.

V	J	D	size	DNA	CDR3
TRBV5-1	TRBJ1-1	.	once	TGCGCCAGCAGCTTGAGTAGGGTAGGTGTGGACACTGAAGCTTTCTTT	CASSLSRVGVDTEAFF
TRBV5-1	TRBJ2-5	.	.	TGCGCCAGCAGCCCCGGTCCTAAAGAGACCCAGTACTTC	CASSPGPKETQYF
TRBV13	TRBJ2-2	TRBD1	.	TGTGCCAGCAGCTGGGACAGGGCGGACACCGGGGAGCTGTTTTTT	CASSWDRADTGELFF
TRBV9	TRBJ1-3	.	.	TGTGCCAGCAGCGCCCCGGGGACGTCTGGAAACACCATATATTTT	CASSAPGTSGNTIYF
TRBV30	TRBJ1-1	.	.	TGTGCCTTTTACAGAAGCGAAGCTTTCTTT	CAFYRSEAFF
TRBV29-1	TRBJ2-2	.	.	TGCAGCGTTGATCTCGGGTACACCGGGGAGCTGTTTTTT	CSVDLGYTGELFF
TRBV7-3	TRBJ2-1	.	.	TGTGCCAGCAGCTTATTAGCGGAGGGACCCTACAATGAGCAGTTCTTC	CASSLLAEGPYNEQFF
TRBV5-1	TRBJ2-1	TRBD2	.	TGCGCCAGCTCGGACACTAGCGGGAGTGCTGAGCAGTTCTTC	CASSDTSGSAEQFF
TRBV27	TRBJ1-1	.	.	TGTGCCAGCAGACCGACAGGAGAGAACACTGAAGCTTTCTTT	CASRPTGENTEAFF
TRBV2	TRBJ2-7	.	.	TGTGCCAGCAGCCGACAGGGGACTACCTACGAGCAGTACTTC	CASSRQGTTYEQYF
TRBV10-1	TRBJ1-1	TRBD1	.	TGCGCCAGCAGCCCGGGACAGGGGGCGCGGACTGAAGCTTTCTTT	CASSPGQGARTEAFF
TRBV5-6	TRBJ2-1	.	.	TGTGCCAGCAGCTTCAGGGGTGAGCAGTTCTTC	CASSFRGEQFF
TRBV6-5	TRBJ2-2	.	.	TGTGCCAGCAGACCGGCGGGGGCGTACACCGGGGAGCTGTTTTTT	CASRPAGAYTGELFF
TRBV29-1	TRBJ1-2	.	.	TGCAGCGCCCAAGGGACCGGCTACACCTTC	CSAQGTGYTF
TRBV27	TRBJ1-6	.	.	TGTGCCAGCAGTTCCTCCTATAATTCACCCCTCCACTTT	CASSSSYNSPLHF
TRBV27	TRBJ2-2	TRBD1	.	TGTGCCAGCAGTCCAAGGACAGGGGGTACCGGGGAGCTGTTTTTT	CASSPRTGGTGELFF
TRBV4-2	TRBJ1-5	.	.	TGTGCCAGCAGCCAAGATTTGGGAGGGGCCTACATCCCTAGCAATCAGCCCCAGCATTTT	CASSQDLGGAYIPSNQPQHF
TRBV7-9	TRBJ2-3	TRBD2	.	TGTGCCAGCGCCTATATAGCGGGAGGCCCTAGCACAGATACGCAGTATTTT	CASAYIAGGPSTDTQYF
TRBV6-6	TRBJ1-2	.	.	TGTGCCAGCAGAGCTAACTATGGCTACACCTTC	CASRANYGYTF
TRBV30	TRBJ1-2	.	.	TGTGCCTGGAGTGTAAGTTGGGGCAGCGGCTACACCTTC	CAWSVSWGSGYTF
TRBV9	TRBJ2-3	.	.	TGTGCCAGCAGCCCTGGGACTTTACCGATTGGGGCAGATACGCAGTATTTT	CASSPGTLPIGADTQYF
TRBV7-6	TRBJ2-3	TRBD1	.	TGTGCCAGCAGCACCACCGGGACAGGGGTAGATACGCAGTATTTT	CASSTTGTGVDTQYF
TRBV13	TRBJ2-6	TRBD1	.	TGTGCCAGCAGCTTAGTGACAGGGGATTTCTCTGGGGCCAACGTCCTGACTTTC	CASSLVTGDFSGANVLTF
TRBV15	TRBJ1-1	.	.	TGTGCCACCAGCAGAGGAACAGCTATGGACACTGAAGCTTTCTTT	CATSRGTAMDTEAFF
TRBV29-1	TRBJ1-5	.	.	TGCAGCGTTGAATTGCCGGGGGGGCAGGATCAGCCCCAGCATTTT	CSVELPGGQDQPQHF
TRBV10-3	TRBJ1-5	.	.	TGTGCCATCAGCAGACAGGGCAATCAGCCCCAGCATTTT	CAISRQGNQPQHF
TRBV4-1	TRBJ2-3	.	.	TGCGCCAGCAGCCAAGATATCGGCAGCAACACAGATACGCAGTATTTT	CASSQDIGSNTDTQYF
TRBV7-8	TRBJ1-4	.	.	TGTGCCAGCAGCTTAGGAGTGGGGGTTGGTTCTGAAAAACTGTTTTTT	CASSLGVGVGSEKLFF
TRBV28	TRBJ1-5	.	.	TGTGCCAGCTCGCCCCGAGGGATATCAGCCCCAGCCCAGCATTTT	CASSPRGISAPAQHF
TRBV30	TRBJ2-1	TRBD1	.	TGTGCCTGGAGTTGGAAGGGACAGGGAGCTTACAATGAGCAGTTCTTC	CAWSWKGQGAYNEQFF
TRBV29-1	TRBJ2-7	.	.	TGCAGCGTTGAATTGGCGGGATACGAGCAGTACTTC	CSVELAGYEQYF
TRBV6-6	TRBJ2-7	.	few	TGTGCCAGCAGTTACCTGGGCAGGGCCCACGAGCAGTACTTC	CASSYLGRAHEQYF
TRBV5-1	TRBJ1-2	TRBD1	.	TGCGCCAGCCACGGGGGCCCGGGACAGAAAAGCTATGGCTACACCTTC	CASHGGPGQKSYGYTF
TRBV27	TRBJ1-5	.	.	TGTGCCAGCAGTTTAGAGACCCGGGGGCGCGTCGATCAGCCCCAGCATTTT	CASSLETRGRVDQPQHF
TRBV27	TRBJ2-5	TRBD2	.	TGTGCCAGCAGTTATCTAGCGGGGGGGCAAGAGACCCAGTACTTC	CASSYLAGGQETQYF
TRBV2	TRBJ2-1	.	.	TGTGCCAGCACCCTCGGGGGTGAGCAGTTCTTC	CASTLGGEQFF
TRBV6-4	TRBJ1-6	.	.	TGTGCCAGCAGTTCCCAAATAGGCAATTCACCCCTCCACTTT	CASSSQIGNSPLHF
TRBV5-4	TRBJ2-7	.	.	TGTGCCAGCAGCGGCCTGGGGGCGAGGGAGCAGTACTTC	CASSGLGAREQYF
TRBV5-6	TRBJ1-2	.	.	TGTGCCAGCAGCTTGCGCGGGGAATGGAAAGAAGGCTACACCTTC	CASSLRGEWKEGYTF
TRBV7-6	TRBJ1-6	.	.	TGTGCCAGCAGCTTACTGTCGGGAGATAATTCACCCCTCCACTTT	CASSLLSGDNSPLHF
TRBV29-1	TRBJ2-2	.	.	TGCGGCGGGTGGGACCCGAACACCGGGGAGCTGTTTTTT	CGGWDPNTGELFF
TRBV7-6	TRBJ1-5	.	few	TGTGCCAGCAGCTTAGGTGGGATTCAGCCCCAGCATTTT	CASSLGGIQPQHF
TRBV27	TRBJ2-3	.	.	TGTGCCAGCAGTACACGGGACCCAGGGGTCTCAGATACGCAGTATTTT	CASSTRDPGVSDTQYF
TRBV2	TRBJ2-2	TRBD2	few	TGTGCCAGCAGAGGGACTAGCGGGAGAATCGCCGGGGAGCTGTTTTTT	CASRGTSGRIAGELFF
TRBV6-5	TRBJ1-1	TRBD1	once	TGTGCCAGCAGTTACTCGAGCAGGGGGCACACTGAAGCTTTCTTT	CASSYSSRGHTEAFF
TRBV29-1	TRBJ2-3	TRBD2	.	TGCAGCGTTGCCGGGACTAGCGGGCGCACAGATACGCAGTATTTT	CSVAGTSGRTDTQYF
TRBV6-1	TRBJ2-6	.	.	TGTGCCAGCGTAACGGGGGGCGCTGGGGCCAACGTCCTGACTTTC	CASVTGGAGANVLTF
TRBV2	TRBJ1-2	TRBD1	.	TGTGCCAGCAGTCGGGACAGGGGAATGCAGGGCTACACCTTC	CASSRDRGMQGYTF
TRBV2	TRBJ1-1	TRBD1	.	TGTGCCAGCAGATCTACTCAGGGGGGCACTGAAGCTTTCTTT	CASRSTQGGTEAFF
TRBV2	TRBJ1-1	.	.	TGTGCCAGCAGTGAGAGCCACAGCGCGAACACTGAAGCTTTCTTT	CASSESHSANTEAFF
TRBV5-1	TRBJ1-2	.	.	TGCGCCAGCAGCTTGGACCCGGGAACCTATGGCTACACCTTC	CASSLDPGTYGYTF
TRBV9	TRBJ1-2	.	.	TGTGCCAGCAGCCCCCAGACAGGTTTCAATGGCTACACCTTC	CASSPQTGFNGYTF
TRBV13	TRBJ2-1	.	.	TGTGCCAGCGGAGAGTCGCGGACCGGCTCCTACAATGAGCAGTTCTTC	CASGESRTGSYNEQFF
TRBV27	TRBJ2-7	.	.	TGTGCCAGGATCGCGTCCTCCTACGAGCAGTACTTC	CARIASSYEQYF
TRBV6-1	TRBJ1-1	.	.	TGTGCCAGCAGTGAAAACCTGATCGGCACTGAAGCTTTCTTT	CASSENLIGTEAFF